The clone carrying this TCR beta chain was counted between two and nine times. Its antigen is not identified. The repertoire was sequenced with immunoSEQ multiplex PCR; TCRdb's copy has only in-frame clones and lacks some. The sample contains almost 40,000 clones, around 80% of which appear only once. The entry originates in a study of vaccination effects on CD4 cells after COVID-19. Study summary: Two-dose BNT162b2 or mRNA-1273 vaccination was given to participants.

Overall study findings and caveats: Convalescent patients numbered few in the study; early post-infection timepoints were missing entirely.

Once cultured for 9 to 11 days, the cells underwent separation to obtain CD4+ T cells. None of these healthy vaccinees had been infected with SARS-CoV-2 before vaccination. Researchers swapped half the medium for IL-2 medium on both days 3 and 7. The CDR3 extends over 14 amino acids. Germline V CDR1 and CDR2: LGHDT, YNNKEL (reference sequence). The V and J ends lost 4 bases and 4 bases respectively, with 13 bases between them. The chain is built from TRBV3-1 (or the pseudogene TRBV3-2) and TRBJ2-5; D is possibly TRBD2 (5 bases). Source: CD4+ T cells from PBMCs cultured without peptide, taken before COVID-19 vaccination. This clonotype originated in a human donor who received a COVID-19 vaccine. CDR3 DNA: TGTGCCAGCAGCCTTCAGCGGAACGGAGAGACCCAGTACTTC. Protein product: CASSLQRNGETQYF.